Listed below are T cell receptor beta chains from one sample, sequenced in a study of Tregs in tolerant kidney transplant recipients. Here immunoSEQ multiplex PCR was the method, and the copy in TCRdb shows in-frame clones only, minus some. The table includes about 4,900 clones, 40% detected once. For these TCRs, the target antigens are not known. Sequenced: CD8+ T cells from blood cultured with allogeneic cells. These receptors all stem from a human donor in good health. Both conserved end residues are trimmed from each CDR3. Each record gives: J gene, V gene, CDR3 protein.

>TRBJ1-1|TRBV10-3
AISEPTTGRGTEAF
>TRBJ2-3|TRBV30
AWSDPRGISTDTQY
>TRBJ1-2|TRBV18
ASSRDAGTGGRDGYT
>TRBJ2-5|TRBV11-3
ASSSRTGGRETQY
>TRBJ2-1|TRBV4-2
ASSPPDVVSLMTDEQF
>TRBJ1-5|TRBV4-1
ASSQVEAQPQH
>TRBJ1-5|TRBV6-1
ASSEGVVGGGVNQPQH
>TRBJ2-3|TRBV6-5
ASSLAGGGTDTQY
>TRBJ2-6|TRBV7-8
ASSNSYPQSRANVLT
>TRBJ2-5|TRBV4-1
ASSSVAGQETQY
>TRBJ1-2|TRBV18
ASSPLLQGHYGYT
>TRBJ2-3|TRBV7-3
AGSLQGPFTDTQY
>TRBJ1-4|TRBV11-2
ASRQQGRANEKLF
>TRBJ1-2|TRBV12-1
ASSFELGQRGSDGYT
>TRBJ2-3|TRBV7-2
ASSSIAGGRDTQY
>TRBJ1-1|TRBV18
ASSLQGWNTEAF
>TRBJ2-1|TRBV4-2
ASSQEAGTSGSDEQF
>TRBJ1-6|TRBV21-1
ASNVRGPNSPLH
>TRBJ1-5|TRBV7-6
ASSRSMEPQH
>TRBJ1-2|TRBV9
AAAGTVPGPNYGYT
>TRBJ1-2|TRBV19
ASSIITAKYGYT
>TRBJ1-2|TRBV11-3
ASSPLPGPNPYGYT
>TRBJ1-5|TRBV30
AWSVGQGNQPQH
>TRBJ1-5|TRBV13
ASSSRTEDSNQPQH
>TRBJ2-7|TRBV11-3
ASSLLAEYEQY
>TRBJ1-2|TRBV15
ATSRDRGHGYT
>TRBJ2-2|TRBV7-6
ASSQTWGGTGELF
>TRBJ2-7|TRBV4-3
ASSPGQGAYEQY
>TRBJ1-1|TRBV9
ASSAEGAMDTEAF
>TRBJ2-1|TRBV27
ASSLFSGDNYNEQF
>TRBJ2-1|TRBV5-1
ASSTPADRGEYEQF
>TRBJ2-1|TRBV5-4
ASRPDRGEYNEQF
>TRBJ2-3|TRBV7-8
ASSLGQLLTTDTQY